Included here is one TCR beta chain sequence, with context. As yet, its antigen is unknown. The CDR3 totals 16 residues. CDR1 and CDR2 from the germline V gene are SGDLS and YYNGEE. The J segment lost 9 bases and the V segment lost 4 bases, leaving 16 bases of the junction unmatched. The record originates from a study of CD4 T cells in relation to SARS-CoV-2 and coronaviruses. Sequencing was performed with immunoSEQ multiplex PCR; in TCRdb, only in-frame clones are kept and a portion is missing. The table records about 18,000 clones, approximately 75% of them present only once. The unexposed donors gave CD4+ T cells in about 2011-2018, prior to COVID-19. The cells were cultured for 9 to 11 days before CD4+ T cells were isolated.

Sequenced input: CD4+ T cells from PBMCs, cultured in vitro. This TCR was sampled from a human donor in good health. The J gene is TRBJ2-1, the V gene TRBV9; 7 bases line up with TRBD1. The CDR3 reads CASSPREGARGSEQFF. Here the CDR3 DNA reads TGTGCCAGCAGCCCCCGCGAGGGGGCGCGAGGAAGTGAGCAGTTCTTC. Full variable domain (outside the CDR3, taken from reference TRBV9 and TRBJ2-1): DSGVTQTPKHLITATGQRVTLRCSPRSGDLSVYWYQQSLDQGLQFLIQYYNGEERAKGNILERFSAQQFPDLHSELNLSSLELGDSALYFCASSPREGARGSEQFFGPGTRLTVL.